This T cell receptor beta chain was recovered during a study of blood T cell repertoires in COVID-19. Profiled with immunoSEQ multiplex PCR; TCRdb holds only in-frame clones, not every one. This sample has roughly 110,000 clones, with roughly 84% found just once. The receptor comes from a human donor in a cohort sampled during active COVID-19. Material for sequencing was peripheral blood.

CDR3 sequence (DNA): TGTGCCAGCAGCCCGACTAGAGACACCGGGGAGCTGTTTTTT. Its translation is CASSPTRDTGELFF. The V gene is TRBV6-2 or TRBV6-3, the J gene TRBJ2-2, with D tentatively TRBD2 (6 bases). Germline V gene lookup returns CDR1 MNHEY and CDR2 SVGEGT. The CDR3 has 14 amino acids. V lost 6 bases and J 3 bases, leaving 11 bases between the germline ends.